These 6 T cell receptor beta chains were sequenced from one sample in a study of T-cell memory formation after mild COVID-19. TCRdb independently ran MiXCR on the 5' RACE reads; one entry per CDR3 protein. Here the sample spans 200,000 to 250,000 distinct CDR3 sequences, approximately 10% being singletons. Sequenced material: PBMCs or a T cell subset sorted from them (not recorded which). The origin of the receptors is a young man who had mild COVID-19 (a few samples of this study predate the infection). Cell type and time point are not known.

This clonotype was observed at least ten times. The J gene is TRBJ1-1, the V gene TRBV27; possible D gene TRBD1, 6 bases. Trimming pared 2 bases from V and 0 bases from J, leaving 10 bases between. The CDR3 contains 15 residues. Germline V lookup: CDR1 MNHEY, CDR2 SMNVEV (reference sequence). The CDR3 spells CASSLTGQLNTEAFF. The CDR3, as DNA: TGTGCCAGCAGTTTAACCGGACAGCTGAACACTGAAGCTTTCTTT.

The gene calls are TRBV5-1 and TRBJ2-1, with D uncertain. V gave up 6 bases and J gave up 10 bases, with 23 bases separating them. CDR1 and CDR2 from the germline V gene are SGHRS and YFSETQ. This CDR3 spans 15 amino acids. The CDR3 DNA reads TGCGCCAGCACCTCCCTCCGGTCGGGCATTTGGGAGCAGTTCTTC. Its translation is CASTSLRSGIWEQFF.

This clonotype came up a few times. The V and J genes are TRBV7-9 and TRBJ1-3; D is possibly TRBD1 (6 bases). The CDR3 covers 13 residues. V shed 7 bases and J shed 4 bases, with 11 bases lying between them. The V gene's germline CDR1 is SEHNR and CDR2 FQNEAQ (reference sequence). CDR3 in DNA: TGTGCCAGCACGGACAGCCCGGGAAACACCATATATTTT. Its translation is CASTDSPGNTIYF.

This clonotype was picked up a small number of times. J is TRBJ1-4 and V is TRBV5-1, with D possibly TRBD1 on 5 matching bases. The CDR3 sequence is 16 residues long. Per germline, CDR1 SGHRS and CDR2 YFSETQ. The germline V and J ends were trimmed by 3 bases and 6 bases, with 18 bases remaining between them. The CDR3 region has the DNA TGCGCCAGCAGCTGGGACGCAGGTTCCGCCTATGAAAAACTGTTTTTT. Protein: CASSWDAGSAYEKLFF.

Note on this clonotype: At one end, the junction sequence differs from germline, possibly due to a read error. The V gene is TRBV13, the J gene TRBJ1-4; 8 bases map to TRBD1. The CDR3 runs 15 residues. Germline V gene sequence: CDR1 PRHDT, CDR2 FYEKMQ (reference sequence). This chain's CDR3 is CASSPRTGINEKLIF. DNA of the CDR3: TGTGCCAGCAGCCCGCGGACAGGGATTAATGAAAAACTGATTTTT.

This clonotype showed up many times. The chain employs TRBV5-1 and TRBJ2-2; D is unclear. CDR3 size: 11 residues. V was trimmed by 7 bases and J by 3 bases, leaving 4 bases between them. Germline CDR1 SGHRS, CDR2 YFSETQ. CDR3 DNA sequence: TGCGCCAGCGGAGACACCGGGGAGCTGTTTTTT. Amino acid sequence: CASGDTGELFF.